These 20 T cell receptor beta chains were all obtained from the same sample, sequenced in a study of OX40 agonist ivuxolimab in advanced cancers. Data came from immunoSEQ multiplex PCR; TCRdb stores just in-frame clones and leaves some out. Here the sample spans 80,000 to 95,000 clones, approximately 91% being singletons. This specimen consisted of CD4+ or CD8+ T cells sorted from blood, obtained in a trial of the OX40 agonist ivuxolimab. The receptors stem from an adult with an advanced solid tumor such as melanoma, head and neck, liver or kidney cancer.

The chain employs TRBV6-5 and TRBJ2-1, with D tentatively TRBD1 (5 bases). The CDR3 is 15 amino acids. With 10 bases removed from V and 4 bases from J, the gap between germline ends came to 20 bases. The V gene's germline CDR1 is MNHEY and CDR2 SVGAGI. CDR3 amino acids: CATRDGRHMYNEQFF. In DNA form, the CDR3 reads TGTGCCACCAGGGATGGACGGCACATGTACAATGAGCAGTTCTTC.

This chain uses TRBV6-6 with TRBJ1-1, with D unclear. CDR1 is MNHNY and CDR2 is SVGAGI in the germline V gene (reference sequence). V was trimmed by 7 bases and J by 2 bases, leaving 14 bases between them. The CDR3 spans 14 residues. The CDR3 DNA reads TGTGCCAGCACCACCGGACGGGGTAACACTGAAGCTTTCTTT. This encodes CASTTGRGNTEAFF.

Note on this clone: Other DNA sequences in the same sample also yield this CDR3. Here the CDR3 reads CASSLRLAGSYEQYF. As DNA, the CDR3 is TGCGCCAGCAGCTTGCGATTAGCGGGATCCTACGAGCAGTACTTC. The V gene is TRBV5-1, the J gene TRBJ2-7; 8 nucleotides match TRBD2. The CDR3 extends over 15 amino acids. In germline, CDR1 is SGHRS, CDR2 YFSETQ. V shed 1 base and J 1 base; nucleotides not matched to a gene: 4.

The chain couples TRBV11-2 to TRBJ2-3, with TRBD2 matching over 10 bases. The germline gives CDR1 SGHAT, CDR2 FQNNGV. CDR3 size: 14 residues. With V trimmed by 4 bases and J by 6 bases, 4 bases remained unmatched. The CDR3 spells CASSSGLAVDTQYF. The CDR3 bases are TGTGCCAGCAGCTCTGGACTAGCGGTCGATACGCAGTATTTT. The full variable domain, in which reference TRBV11-2 and TRBJ2-3 provide the parts outside the CDR3, is EAGVAQSPRYKIIEKRQSVAFWCNPISGHATLYWYQQILGQGPKLLIQFQNNGVVDDSQLPKDRFSAERLKGVDSTLKIQPAKLEDSAVYLCASSSGLAVDTQYFGPGTRLTVL.

The V gene is TRBV29-1, the J gene TRBJ2-1; 9 bases are a match to TRBD2. This CDR3 is 18 amino acids long. The V and J ends lost 6 bases and 1 base, in that order; junction bases with no gene match: 16. The germline CDR1 and CDR2 sequences are SQVTM and ANQGSEA. The CDR3 bases are TGCAGCGTCTCAGTACGTTGGACTAGCGCTGGTTCCTACAATGAGCAGTTCTTC. Translated: CSVSVRWTSAGSYNEQFF.

This clone has a single count. The V and J genes are TRBV6-1 and TRBJ1-1; D possibly corresponds to TRBD1 (5 bases). The germline V gene has CDR1 MNHNS and CDR2 SASEGT. V lost 4 bases, J lost 6 bases, and 21 bases lay in between. The CDR3 sequence is 16 residues long. The chain's CDR3 is CASSALPSGGVAEAFF. CDR3 coding DNA: TGTGCCAGCAGTGCCTTACCTAGCGGGGGAGTCGCTGAAGCTTTCTTT.

The CDR3 DNA is TGTGCCACCAGCAGAGAGAGGCCAGGGCGGACTGAAGCTTTCTTT. The encoded protein is CATSRERPGRTEAFF. The chain couples TRBV15 to TRBJ1-1; tentatively, D is TRBD1 (5 bases). This CDR3 region has 15 residues. V was shortened by 0 bases and J by 5 bases, with 13 bases between the two germline ends. In germline, CDR1 is LNHNV, CDR2 YYDKDF (reference sequence).

V gene TRBV5-5 combines with J gene TRBJ2-1, with D hard to call. The germline V gene has CDR1 SGHKS and CDR2 YYEKEE (reference sequence). This CDR3 spans 13 amino acids. Trimming shortened V by 3 bases and J by 6 bases, and 10 bases separated the two germline ends. The CDR3 is CASSSDTFNEQFF. CDR3 DNA: TGTGCCAGCAGCTCCGACACATTCAATGAGCAGTTCTTC.

The chain carries TRBV10-2 and TRBJ1-1, with 8 bases matching TRBD1. The ends lost 6 bases at V and 0 bases at J; junction bases unmatched: 6. This CDR3 region has 15 residues. CDR1 is WSHSY, CDR2 SAAADI, per germline. CDR3 in DNA: TGCGCCAGCAGATACGGACAGGGAGTGAACACTGAAGCTTTCTTT. Protein sequence: CASRYGQGVNTEAFF.

This clone showed up just once. The chain links TRBV30 to TRBJ2-2, with 16 positions matching TRBD2. CDR1 and CDR2 (germline): GTSNPN, SVGIG (reference sequence). CDR3 length: 17 residues. The V segment lost 0 bases and the J segment 7 bases; nucleotides outside the gene matches: 5. As DNA, the CDR3 is TGTGCCTGGAGTGTGGGACTAGCGGGAGGGCCGAGCGGGGAGCTGTTTTTT. It translates to CAWSVGLAGGPSGELFF.

The chain is built from TRBV4-2 and TRBJ2-3; D unclear. Germline V gives CDR1 LGHNA, CDR2 YNFKEQ. The CDR3 contains 13 residues. Trimming removed 1 base at V and 5 bases at J, with 7 bases between. Here the CDR3 reads CASSQGTGDTQYF. As DNA, the CDR3 is TGTGCCAGCAGCCAAGGGACGGGAGATACGCAGTATTTT.

This clone was observed a single time. The chain has TRBV7-9 and TRBJ2-5, with TRBD2 matching 8 bases. Germline CDR1 reads SEHNR; CDR2 reads FQNEAQ (reference sequence). The V segment lost 5 bases and the J segment 4 bases; nucleotides outside the gene matches: 12. This CDR3 has 16 residues. For the CDR3, the DNA is TGTGCCAGCAGCCATAGTGGGACTAGATCGGCAGAGACCCAGTACTTC. Translated: CASSHSGTRSAETQYF.

This sequence joins TRBV9 and TRBJ2-7, with 7 nucleotides matching TRBD2. The V segment lost 2 bases and the J segment 5 bases; nucleotides outside the gene matches: 10. This CDR3 has 15 amino acids. Germline V gene lookup returns CDR1 SGDLS and CDR2 YYNGEE. CDR3 sequence reads: CASSVRPVAGDEQYF. The CDR3 DNA reads as TGTGCCAGCAGCGTCCGCCCGGTTGCGGGGGACGAGCAGTACTTC.

DNA for the CDR3: TGTGCCAGCAGCGCCTCAGGGGGTCAGAGCTCCTATAATTCACCCCTCCACTTT. Protein: CASSASGGQSSYNSPLHF. V gene TRBV9 combines with J gene TRBJ1-6, with TRBD1 identical over 7 bases. CDR3 length: 18 amino acids. The V segment lost 3 bases and the J segment 0 bases; nucleotides outside the gene matches: 9. Germline CDR1 and CDR2: SGDLS and YYNGEE.

The chain links TRBV5-6 to TRBJ1-2; a possible D gene is TRBD1 (6 bases). The CDR3 covers 14 residues. CDR1 SGHDT and CDR2 YYEEEE come from the germline V gene. Trimming took off 2 bases at V and 4 bases at J, with 12 bases between the two ends. The CDR3 nucleotides are TGTGCCAGCAGCTTACGCAGGGGTTCCTATGGCTACACCTTC. The encoded protein is CASSLRRGSYGYTF.

The genes are TRBV19 and TRBJ2-6; 9 bases match TRBD1. The V gene end was trimmed by 7 bases and the J gene end by 3 bases; junction bases not matched to a gene: 10. Germline lookup yields CDR1 LNHDA and CDR2 SQIVND (reference sequence). The CDR3 runs to 17 residues. The CDR3 is CASTSTGGSSGANVLTF. DNA of the CDR3: TGTGCCAGTACCTCAACAGGGGGCTCGAGTGGGGCCAACGTCCTGACTTTC.

The chain is built from TRBV7-6 and TRBJ2-1; D perhaps matches TRBD1 (5 bases). The CDR3 runs 14 residues. Germline CDR1 and CDR2: SGHVS and FNYEAQ. The V end was cut by 1 base, the J end by 3 bases, with 7 bases between. The CDR3 here is CASSLVDSYNEQFF. CDR3 nucleotide sequence: TGTGCCAGCAGCTTAGTCGACAGCTACAATGAGCAGTTCTTC.

The V call is TRBV9, the J call TRBJ2-5; TRBD1 matches at 9 bases. CDR1 and CDR2 (germline): SGDLS, YYNGEE. V was pared by 4 bases and J by 5 bases, with 9 bases of the junction left unmatched. This CDR3 is built from 15 residues. CDR3 residues: CASSPGTGQAETQYF. In DNA form, the CDR3 reads TGTGCCAGCAGCCCCGGGACAGGGCAGGCGGAGACCCAGTACTTC. Variable domain in full (rest from reference TRBV9 and TRBJ2-5): DSGVTQTPKHLITATGQRVTLRCSPRSGDLSVYWYQQSLDQGLQFLIQYYNGEERAKGNILERFSAQQFPDLHSELNLSSLELGDSALYFCASSPGTGQAETQYFGPGTRLLVL.

The J gene is TRBJ2-5, the V gene TRBV19, with TRBD1 as a possible D gene (6 bases). Trimming pared 5 bases from V and 5 bases from J, leaving 15 bases between. Germline loops: CDR1 LNHDA, CDR2 SQIVND (reference sequence). This CDR3 is built from 14 residues. The CDR3 protein is CASSLQGSGETQYF. For the CDR3, the DNA is TGTGCCAGTAGTCTTCAGGGGAGTGGTGAGACCCAGTACTTC. The whole variable domain, filled in from reference TRBV19 and TRBJ2-5, reads DGGITQSPKYLFRKEGQNVTLSCEQNLNHDAMYWYRQDPGQGLRLIYYSQIVNDFQKGDIAEGYSVSREKKESFPLTVTSAQKNPTAFYLCASSLQGSGETQYFGPGTRLLVL.

The V and J genes are TRBV19 and TRBJ2-3; TRBD2 agrees at 12 bases. V shed 9 bases, J shed 0 bases, and the junction held 7 bases outside the gene matches. Germline CDR1 LNHDA, CDR2 SQIVND (reference sequence). The CDR3 has 16 amino acids. The CDR3 DNA follows: TGTGCCAGCCGACTAGCGGGGGACTCTAGCACAGATACGCAGTATTTT. As protein: CASRLAGDSSTDTQYF.